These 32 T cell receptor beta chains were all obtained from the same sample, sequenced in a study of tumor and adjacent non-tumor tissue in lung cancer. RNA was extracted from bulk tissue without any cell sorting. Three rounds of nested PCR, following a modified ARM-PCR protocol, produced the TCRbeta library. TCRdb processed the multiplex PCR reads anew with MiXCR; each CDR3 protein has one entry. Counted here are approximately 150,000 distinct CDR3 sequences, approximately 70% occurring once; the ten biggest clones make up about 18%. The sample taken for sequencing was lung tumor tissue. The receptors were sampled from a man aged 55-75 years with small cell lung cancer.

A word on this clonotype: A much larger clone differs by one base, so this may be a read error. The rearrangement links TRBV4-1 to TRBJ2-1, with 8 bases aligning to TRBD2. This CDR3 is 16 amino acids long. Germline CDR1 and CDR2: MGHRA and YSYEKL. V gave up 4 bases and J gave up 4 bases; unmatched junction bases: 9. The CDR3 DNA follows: TGCGCCAGCAGCCGAGAATCAGCTAGCGGGTACAATGAGCAGTTCTTC. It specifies CASSRESASGYNEQFF.

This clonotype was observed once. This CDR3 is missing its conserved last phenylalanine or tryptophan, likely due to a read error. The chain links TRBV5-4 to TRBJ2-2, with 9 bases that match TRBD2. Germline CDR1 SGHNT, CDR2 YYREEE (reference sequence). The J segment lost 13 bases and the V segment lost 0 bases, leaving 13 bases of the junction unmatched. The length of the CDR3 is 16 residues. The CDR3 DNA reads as TGTGCCAGCAGCTTGGTTAGCGGGAGAGGTGGCGGGCTGCTGTTTTTA. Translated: CASSLVSGRGGGLLFL.

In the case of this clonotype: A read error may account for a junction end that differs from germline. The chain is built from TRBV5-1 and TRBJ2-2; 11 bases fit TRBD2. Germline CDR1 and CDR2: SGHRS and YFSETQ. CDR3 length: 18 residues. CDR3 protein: CTSSGYYGTSGTTGELFF. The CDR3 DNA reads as TGCACCAGCAGCGGGTACTACGGGACTAGCGGAACCACCGGGGAGCTGTTTTTT.

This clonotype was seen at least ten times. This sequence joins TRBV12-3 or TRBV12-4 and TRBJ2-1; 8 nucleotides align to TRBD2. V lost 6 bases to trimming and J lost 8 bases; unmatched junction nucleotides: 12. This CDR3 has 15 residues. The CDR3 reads CASRMAGTRDYEQFF. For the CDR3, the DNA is TGTGCCAGCAGGATGGCCGGGACTAGGGACTATGAGCAGTTCTTC.

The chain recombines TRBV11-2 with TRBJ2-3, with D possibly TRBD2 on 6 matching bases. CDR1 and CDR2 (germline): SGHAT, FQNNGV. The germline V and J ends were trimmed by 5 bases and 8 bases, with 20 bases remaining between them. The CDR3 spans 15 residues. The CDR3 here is CASSRLEGGAGTQYF. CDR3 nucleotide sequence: TGTGCCAGCAGCCGGCTAGAGGGAGGCGCAGGTACGCAGTATTTT.

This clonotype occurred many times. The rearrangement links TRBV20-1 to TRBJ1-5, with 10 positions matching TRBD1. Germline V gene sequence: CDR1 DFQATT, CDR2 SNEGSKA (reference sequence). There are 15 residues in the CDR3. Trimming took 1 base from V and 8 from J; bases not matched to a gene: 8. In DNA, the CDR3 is TGCAGTGCTAGAGGGGACAGGGGCCTAAGGGAGCCCCAGCATTTT. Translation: CSARGDRGLREPQHF.

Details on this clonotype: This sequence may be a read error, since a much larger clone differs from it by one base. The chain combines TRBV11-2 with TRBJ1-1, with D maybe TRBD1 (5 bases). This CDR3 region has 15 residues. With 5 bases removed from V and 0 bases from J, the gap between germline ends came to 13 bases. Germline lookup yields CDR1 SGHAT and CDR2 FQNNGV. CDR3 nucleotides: TGTGCCAGCAGCCCCAGGGACGGTCTGAACACTGAAGCTTTCTTT. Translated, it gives CASSPRDGLNTEAFF.

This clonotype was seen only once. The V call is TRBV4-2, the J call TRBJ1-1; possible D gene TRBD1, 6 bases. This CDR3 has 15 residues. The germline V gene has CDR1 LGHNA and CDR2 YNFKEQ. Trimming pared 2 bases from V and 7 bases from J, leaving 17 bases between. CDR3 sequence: CASSQLRGGGIEAFF. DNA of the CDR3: TGTGCCAGCAGCCAACTCAGGGGAGGAGGTATTGAAGCTTTCTTT.

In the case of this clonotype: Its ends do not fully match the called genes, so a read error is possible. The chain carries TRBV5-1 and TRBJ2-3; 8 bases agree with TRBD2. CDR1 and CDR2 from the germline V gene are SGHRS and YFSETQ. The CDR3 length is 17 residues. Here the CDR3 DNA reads TGCGCCAGAAGCTGGGGAATAGCGGGAAGTTCGACAGATACACAGTATTTT. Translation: CARSWGIAGSSTDTQYF.

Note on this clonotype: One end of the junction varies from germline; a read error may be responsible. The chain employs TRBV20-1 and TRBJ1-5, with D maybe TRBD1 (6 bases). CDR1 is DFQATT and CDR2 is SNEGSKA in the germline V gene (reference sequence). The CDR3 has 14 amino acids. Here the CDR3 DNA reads TGTAGTGCTAGAGAACAGGGTGGCAATCAGCCCCAGCATTTT. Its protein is CSAREQGGNQPQHF.

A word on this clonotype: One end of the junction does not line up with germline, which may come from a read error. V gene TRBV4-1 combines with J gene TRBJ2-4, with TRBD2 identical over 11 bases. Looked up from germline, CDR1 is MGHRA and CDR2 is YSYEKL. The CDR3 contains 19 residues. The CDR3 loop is CASSQDFTSGGLVKYIQYF. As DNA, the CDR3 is TGCGCCAGCAGCCAAGACTTCACTAGCGGGGGATTGGTCAAATACATTCAGTACTTC.

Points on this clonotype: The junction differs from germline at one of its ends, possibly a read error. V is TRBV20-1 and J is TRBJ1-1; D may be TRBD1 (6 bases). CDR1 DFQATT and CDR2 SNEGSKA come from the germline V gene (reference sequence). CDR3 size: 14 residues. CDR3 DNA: TGCAATGCTCCGAGCGGGGGGCAGGGGACTGAAACTTTCTTT. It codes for CNAPSGGQGTETFF.

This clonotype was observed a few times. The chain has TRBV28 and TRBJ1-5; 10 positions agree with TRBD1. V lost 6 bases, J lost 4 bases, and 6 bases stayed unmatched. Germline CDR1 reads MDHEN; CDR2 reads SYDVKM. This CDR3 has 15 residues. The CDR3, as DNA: TGTGCCAGCAGCTCCCCGGGACAGGGGAATCAGCCCCAGCATTTT. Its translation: CASSSPGQGNQPQHF. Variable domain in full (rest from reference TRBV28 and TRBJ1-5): DVKVTQSSRYLVKRTGEKVFLECVQDMDHENMFWYRQDPGLGLRLIYFSYDVKMKEKGDIPEGYSVSREKKERFSLILESASTNQTSMYLCASSSPGQGNQPQHFGDGTRLSIL.

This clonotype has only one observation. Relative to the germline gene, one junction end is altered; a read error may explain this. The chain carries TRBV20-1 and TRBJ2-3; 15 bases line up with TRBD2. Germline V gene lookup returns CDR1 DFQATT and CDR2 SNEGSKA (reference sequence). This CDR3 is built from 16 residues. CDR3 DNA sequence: TGCAGTGGTACGACCGGGACTAGCGGGAGGAGAGATGCGCAGTATTTT. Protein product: CSGTTGTSGRRDAQYF.

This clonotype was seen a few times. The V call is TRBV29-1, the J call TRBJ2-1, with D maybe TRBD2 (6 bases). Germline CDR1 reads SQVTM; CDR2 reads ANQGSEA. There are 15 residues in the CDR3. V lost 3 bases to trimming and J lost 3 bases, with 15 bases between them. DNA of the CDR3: TGCAGCGTTGATAGTTTGCGGGGATACTACAATGAGCAGTTCTTC. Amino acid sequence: CSVDSLRGYYNEQFF.

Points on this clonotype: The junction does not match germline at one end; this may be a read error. The CDR3 nucleotides read TGTGCATGGAGTGTACAGACGCCCGGTAGAGCTTTCTTT. It specifies CAWSVQTPGRAFF. The chain links TRBV30 to TRBJ1-1; D is unresolved. Germline V CDR1 and CDR2: GTSNPN, SVGIG (reference sequence). CDR3 size: 13 residues.

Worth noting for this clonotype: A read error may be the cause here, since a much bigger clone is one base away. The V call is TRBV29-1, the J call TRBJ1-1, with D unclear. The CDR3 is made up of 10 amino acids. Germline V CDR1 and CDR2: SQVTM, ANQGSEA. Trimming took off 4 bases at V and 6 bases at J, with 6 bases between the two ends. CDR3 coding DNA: TGCAGCGTTGTCGGGGCTGAAGCTTTCTTT. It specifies CSVVGAEAFF.

The chain's CDR3 is CASRGTGGKLFF. CDR3 sequence (DNA): TGTGCCAGCAGAGGGACAGGTGGAAAACTGTTTTTT. This chain connects TRBV11-2 to TRBJ1-4, with TRBD1 identical over 8 bases. Looked up from germline, CDR1 is SGHAT and CDR2 is FQNNGV. The trim removed 6 bases at V and 10 bases at J, leaving 4 bases unmatched. CDR3 length: 12 amino acids.

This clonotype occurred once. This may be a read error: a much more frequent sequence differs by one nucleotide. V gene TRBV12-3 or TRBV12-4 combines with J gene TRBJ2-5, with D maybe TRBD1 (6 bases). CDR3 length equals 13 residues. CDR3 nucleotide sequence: TGTGTCAGCAAAATCCAGGGGACGGAGACCCAGTACTTC. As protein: CVSKIQGTETQYF.

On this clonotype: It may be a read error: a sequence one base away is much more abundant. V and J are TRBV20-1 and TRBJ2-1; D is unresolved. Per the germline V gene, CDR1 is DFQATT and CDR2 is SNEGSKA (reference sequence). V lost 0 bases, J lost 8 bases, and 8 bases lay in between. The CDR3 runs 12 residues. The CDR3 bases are TGCAGTGCTAGAGATTTTGGGGATGAGCAGTTCTTC. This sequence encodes CSARDFGDEQFF.

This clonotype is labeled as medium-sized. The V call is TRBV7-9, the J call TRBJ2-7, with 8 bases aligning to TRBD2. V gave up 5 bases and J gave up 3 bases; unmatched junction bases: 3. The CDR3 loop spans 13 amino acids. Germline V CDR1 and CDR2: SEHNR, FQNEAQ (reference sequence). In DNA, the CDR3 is TGTGCCAGCAGCCAGCGGGAGCACTACGAGCAGTACTTC. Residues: CASSQREHYEQYF.

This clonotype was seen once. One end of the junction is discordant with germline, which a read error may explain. CDR3 coding DNA: TGTACCAGCAGCTTAGAGGGGGAGGACACTGAAGGTTTCTTT. This codes for CTSSLEGEDTEGFF. The V and J genes are TRBV11-3 and TRBJ1-1; maybe TRBD1 (6 bases). Per germline, CDR1 SGHNT and CDR2 YENEEA. CDR3 length: 14 residues.

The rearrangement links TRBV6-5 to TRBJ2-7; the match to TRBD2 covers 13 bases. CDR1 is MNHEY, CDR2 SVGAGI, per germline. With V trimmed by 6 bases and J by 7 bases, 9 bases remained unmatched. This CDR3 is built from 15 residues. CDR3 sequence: CASRSVGTSGIEQYF. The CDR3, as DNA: TGTGCCAGCAGGAGTGTCGGGACTAGCGGGATAGAGCAGTACTTC.

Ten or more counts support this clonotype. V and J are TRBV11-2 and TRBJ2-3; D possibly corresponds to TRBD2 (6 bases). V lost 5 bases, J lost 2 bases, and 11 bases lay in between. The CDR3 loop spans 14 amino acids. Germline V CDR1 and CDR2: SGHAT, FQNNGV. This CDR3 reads CASSMTRHTDTQYF. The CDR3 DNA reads TGTGCCAGCAGCATGACTAGGCACACAGATACGCAGTATTTT.

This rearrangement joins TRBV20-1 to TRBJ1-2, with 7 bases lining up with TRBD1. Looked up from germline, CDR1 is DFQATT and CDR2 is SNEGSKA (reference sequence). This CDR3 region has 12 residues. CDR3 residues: CRTAGQTYGYTF. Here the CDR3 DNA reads TGCAGAACAGCGGGACAGACATATGGCTACACCTTC.

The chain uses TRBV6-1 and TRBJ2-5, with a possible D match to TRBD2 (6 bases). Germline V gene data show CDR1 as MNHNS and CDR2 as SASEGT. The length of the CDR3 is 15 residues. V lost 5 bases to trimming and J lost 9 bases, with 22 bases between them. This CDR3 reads CASSPLGSRGGAQYF. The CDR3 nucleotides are TGTGCCAGCAGTCCCCTGGGGAGCCGCGGCGGGGCCCAGTACTTC.

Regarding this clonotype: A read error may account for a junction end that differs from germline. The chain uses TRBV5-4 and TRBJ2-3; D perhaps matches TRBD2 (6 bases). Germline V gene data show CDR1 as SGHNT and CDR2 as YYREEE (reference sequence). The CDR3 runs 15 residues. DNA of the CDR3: TGTGTCAGCAGGCCTGCTAGCGAGAGCACAGATACGCAGTATTTT. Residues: CVSRPASESTDTQYF.

The CDR3 nucleotides read TGCAGTGCTAGAGACCCGGGAGCCCAAGAGACCCAGTACTTC. Its protein product is CSARDPGAQETQYF. The chain combines TRBV20-1 with TRBJ2-5; a weak D match, TRBD2 (6 bases). The CDR3 has 14 residues. V was clipped by 0 bases and J by 1 base, with 9 bases between them. Per the germline V gene, CDR1 is DFQATT and CDR2 is SNEGSKA (reference sequence).

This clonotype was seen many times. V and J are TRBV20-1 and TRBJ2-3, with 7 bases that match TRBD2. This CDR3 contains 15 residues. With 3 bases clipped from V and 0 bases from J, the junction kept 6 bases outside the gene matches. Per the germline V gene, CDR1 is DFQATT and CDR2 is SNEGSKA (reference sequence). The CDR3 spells CSASGGSLSTDTQYF. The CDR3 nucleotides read TGCAGTGCTAGTGGCGGGAGCCTAAGCACAGATACGCAGTATTTT.

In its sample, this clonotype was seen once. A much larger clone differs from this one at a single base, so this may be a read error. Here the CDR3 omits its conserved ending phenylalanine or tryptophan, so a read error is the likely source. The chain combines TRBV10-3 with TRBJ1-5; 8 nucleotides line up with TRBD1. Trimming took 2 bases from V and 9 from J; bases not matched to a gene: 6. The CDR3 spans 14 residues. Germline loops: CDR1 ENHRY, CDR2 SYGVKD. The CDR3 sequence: CAISEGPGGGPQHS. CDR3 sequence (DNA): TGTGCCATCAGTGAGGGGCCAGGGGGCGGGCCCCAGCATTCT.

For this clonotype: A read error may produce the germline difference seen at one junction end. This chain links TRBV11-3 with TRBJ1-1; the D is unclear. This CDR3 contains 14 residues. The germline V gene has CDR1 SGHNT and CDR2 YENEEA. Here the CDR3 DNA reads TGTGCCAGCAGCTCCCGCTCTGAGAACACTAAAGCTTTCTTT. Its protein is CASSSRSENTKAFF. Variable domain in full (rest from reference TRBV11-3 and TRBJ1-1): EAGVVQSPRYKIIEKKQPVAFWCNPISGHNTLYWYLQNLGQGPELLIRYENEEAVDDSQLPKDRFSAERLKGVDSTLKIQPAELGDSAVYLCASSSRSENTKAFFGQGTRLTVV.

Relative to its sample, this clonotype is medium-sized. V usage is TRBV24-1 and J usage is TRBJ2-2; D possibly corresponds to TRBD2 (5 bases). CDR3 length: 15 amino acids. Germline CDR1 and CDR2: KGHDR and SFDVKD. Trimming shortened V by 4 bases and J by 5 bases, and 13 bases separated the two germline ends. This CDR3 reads CATSDPWRGTGELFF. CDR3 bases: TGTGCCACCAGTGACCCTTGGAGAGGGACCGGGGAGCTGTTTTTT.